This entry concerns a single TCR beta chain. Its specificity is unknown. CDR1 ENHRY and CDR2 SYGVKD come from the germline V gene. The CDR3 spans 12 residues. Losses at the gene ends were 1 base for V and 14 bases for J; bases not matched to a gene: 4. This entry belongs to a study of blood T cells in healthy people across ages. Then a second PCR, running about 6 to 11 cycles, was carried out with a sample-barcoded 5' primer and a J-beta primer mix. One entry per CDR3 protein, called by TCRdb with MiXCR from the 5' RACE reads. Here the sample spans 1.5 million or so distinct CDR3 sequences, 35% to 45% being singletons. Study findings and constraints: Leaving the PBMCs unsorted stopped any conclusive comparison of naive versus antigen-experienced cells. Observed TCR beta diversity showed a strong correlation with the percentage of naive T cells as measured by flow cytometry.

The J gene is TRBJ2-1, the V gene TRBV10-3; TRBD2 agrees at 8 bases. The origin of this receptor is a woman in her late teens or twenties in good health. Specimen: blood. This chain's CDR3 is CAISELRGEEFF. CDR3 DNA: TGTGCCATCAGTGAGTTGCGGGGGGAAGAGTTCTTC.